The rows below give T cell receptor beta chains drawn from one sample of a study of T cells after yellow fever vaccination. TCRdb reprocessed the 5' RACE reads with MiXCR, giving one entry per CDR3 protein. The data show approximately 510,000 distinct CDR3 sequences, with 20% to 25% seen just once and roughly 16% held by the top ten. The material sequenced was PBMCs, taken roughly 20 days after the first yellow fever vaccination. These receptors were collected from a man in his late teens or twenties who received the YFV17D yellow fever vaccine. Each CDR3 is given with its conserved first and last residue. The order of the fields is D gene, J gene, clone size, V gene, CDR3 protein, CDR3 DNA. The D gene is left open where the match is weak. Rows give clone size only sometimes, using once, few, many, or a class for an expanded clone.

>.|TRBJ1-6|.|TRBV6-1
CASSRRGDAYYNSPLHF
TGTGCCAGCAGCCGCCGCGGGGACGCCTACTATAATTCACCCCTCCACTTT
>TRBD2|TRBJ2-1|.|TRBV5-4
CASSLAGGAGIHEQFF
TGTGCCAGCAGCCTAGCGGGGGGAGCCGGGATACATGAGCAGTTCTTC
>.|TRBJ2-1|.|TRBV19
CASTQKTYNEQFF
TGTGCCAGTACTCAGAAGACCTACAATGAGCAGTTCTTC
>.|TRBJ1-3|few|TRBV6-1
CASSKQGYGNTIYF
TGTGCCAGCAGCAAGCAGGGTTACGGAAACACCATATATTTT
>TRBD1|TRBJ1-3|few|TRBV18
CASSPGTGYSGNTIYF
TGTGCCAGCTCCCCCGGGACAGGCTACTCTGGAAACACCATATATTTT
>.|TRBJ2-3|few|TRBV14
CASSRGTERFTDTQYF
TGTGCCAGCAGCCGAGGGACCGAACGATTCACAGATACGCAGTATTTT
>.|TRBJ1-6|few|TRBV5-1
CASSPDSNSPLHF
TGCGCCAGCAGCCCGGACAGTAATTCACCCCTCCACTTT
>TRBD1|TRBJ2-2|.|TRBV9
CASSAPTGLHTGELFF
TGTGCCAGCAGCGCCCCGACAGGGTTACACACCGGGGAGCTGTTTTTT
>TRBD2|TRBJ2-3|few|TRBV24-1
CATSDWTGGRDPADTQYF
TGTGCCACCAGTGACTGGACGGGAGGCAGGGATCCGGCAGATACGCAGTATTTT
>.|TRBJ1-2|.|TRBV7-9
CASSLRTAGYTF
TGTGCCAGCAGCTTAAGAACAGCTGGCTACACCTTC
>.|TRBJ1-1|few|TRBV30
CAWSPMGDLRPSAFF
TGTGCCTGGAGCCCAATGGGGGATCTAAGGCCCTCCGCTTTCTTT
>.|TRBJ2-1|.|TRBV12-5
CASALSGGPKNEQFF
TGTGCTAGTGCCTTATCAGGGGGGCCGAAGAATGAGCAGTTCTTC
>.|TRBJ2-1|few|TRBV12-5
CASGFSPGEQFF
TGTGCTAGTGGTTTTAGTCCGGGTGAGCAGTTCTTC
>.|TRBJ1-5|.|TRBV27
CASSYRVDSNQPQHF
TGTGCCAGCAGCTACAGGGTTGATAGCAATCAGCCCCAGCATTTT
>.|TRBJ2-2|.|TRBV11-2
CASSLFSGVRTGELFF
TGTGCCAGCAGCTTATTTTCGGGGGTGCGAACCGGGGAGCTGTTTTTT
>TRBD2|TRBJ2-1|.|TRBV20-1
CSARDPGGAGNEQFF
TGCAGTGCTAGAGATCCGGGGGGGGCAGGGAATGAGCAGTTCTTC
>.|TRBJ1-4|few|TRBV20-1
CSARARLGKLFF
TGCAGTGCTAGAGCTAGACTGGGAAAACTGTTTTTT
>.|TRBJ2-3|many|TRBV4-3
CASGTRVTQYF
TGCGCCAGCGGAACAAGGGTTACGCAGTATTTT
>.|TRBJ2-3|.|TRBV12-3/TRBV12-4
CASSRARDTQYF
TGTGCCAGCAGCAGGGCCCGAGATACGCAGTATTTT
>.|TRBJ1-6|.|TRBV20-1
CSATIGGSYNSPLHF
TGCAGTGCTACCATCGGGGGCTCCTATAATTCACCCCTCCACTTT
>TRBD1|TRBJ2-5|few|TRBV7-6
CASSSGQAQETQYF
TGTGCCAGCAGCTCGGGACAGGCACAAGAGACCCAGTACTTC
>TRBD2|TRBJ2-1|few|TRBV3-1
CASSRHFSGGPNEQFF
TGTGCCAGCAGCCGTCATTTTAGCGGGGGACCCAATGAGCAGTTCTTC
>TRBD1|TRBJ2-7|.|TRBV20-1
CSARGGRGQAFYEQYF
TGCAGTGCTAGAGGGGGTAGGGGACAGGCATTCTACGAGCAGTACTTC
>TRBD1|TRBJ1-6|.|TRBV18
CASSPDRGDSPLHF
TGTGCCAGCTCCCCGGACAGGGGGGATTCACCCCTCCACTTT
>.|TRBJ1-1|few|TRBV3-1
CASSTGGGEAFF
TGTGCCAGCAGCACCGGAGGGGGTGAAGCTTTCTTT
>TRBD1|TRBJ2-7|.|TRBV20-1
CSARDSRRYEQYF
TGCAGTGCCAGGGACAGCCGAAGGTACGAGCAGTACTTC
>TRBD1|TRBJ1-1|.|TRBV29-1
CSVGSFPGTGGRGTEAFF
TGCAGCGTTGGCTCCTTCCCCGGGACAGGGGGCAGGGGCACTGAAGCTTTCTTT
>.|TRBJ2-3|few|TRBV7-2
CASSLASRGGTDTQYF
TGTGCCAGCAGCTTAGCGAGTCGGGGAGGTACAGATACGCAGTATTTT
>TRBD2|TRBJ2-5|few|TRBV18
CASSLRTSGEGETQYF
TGTGCCAGCTCACTTCGGACTAGCGGGGAGGGAGAGACCCAGTACTTC
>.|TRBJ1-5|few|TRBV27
CASKMGGNQPQHF
TGTGCCAGCAAAATGGGGGGGAACCAGCCCCAGCATTTT
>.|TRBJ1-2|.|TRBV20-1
CSATTGTYGYTF
TGCAGTGCCACGACAGGAACCTATGGCTACACCTTC
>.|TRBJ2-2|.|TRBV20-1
CSAKGGVITGELFF
TGCAGTGCTAAGGGGGGGGTTATCACCGGGGAGCTGTTTTTT
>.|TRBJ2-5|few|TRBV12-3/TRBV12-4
CASSWGVEGGGQETQYF
TGTGCCAGCAGTTGGGGCGTTGAGGGTGGGGGACAAGAGACCCAGTACTTC